This T cell receptor (beta chain) was profiled in a study of molecular identifiers for immune sequencing clone quantification. Previously described methods and listed TCR primers were employed for the bulk TCR libraries. TCRdb re-called the PCR reads through MiXCR, storing one row per CDR3 protein. This repertoire shows fewer than 30,000 distinct CDR3 sequences, over 15% found once; its top ten account for more than 0.75%. Ten or more counts support this clonotype. Naive CD8 T cells, phenotype CD8+CD4-CCR7+CD45RA+, were sorted. Sequenced sample: naive CD8+ T cells from blood, with Jurkat cell RNA spiked in. As to subset: FACS-sorted CD8+CD4-CCR7+CD45RA+ naive T cells. The receptor comes from a human donor in good health. Some libraries in this study had Jurkat cell RNA spiked in.

The CDR3 region has the DNA TGTGCCAGCAGTGCCCAGGGGGGCACTGAAGCTTTCTTT. It encodes CASSAQGGTEAFF. The chain has TRBV25-1 and TRBJ1-1; 7 nucleotides align to TRBD1. The CDR3 length is 13 residues. V lost 4 bases, J lost 4 bases, and 3 bases stayed unmatched. The germline V gene encodes CDR1 MGHDK and CDR2 SYGVNS.